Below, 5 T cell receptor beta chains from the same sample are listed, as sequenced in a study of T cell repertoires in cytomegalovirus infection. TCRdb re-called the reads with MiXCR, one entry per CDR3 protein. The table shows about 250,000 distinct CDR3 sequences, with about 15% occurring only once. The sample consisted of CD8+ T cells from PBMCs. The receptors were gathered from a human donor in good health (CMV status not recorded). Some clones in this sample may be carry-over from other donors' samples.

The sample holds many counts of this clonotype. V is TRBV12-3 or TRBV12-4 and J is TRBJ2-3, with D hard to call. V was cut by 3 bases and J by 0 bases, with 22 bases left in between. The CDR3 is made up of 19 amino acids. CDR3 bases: TGTGCCAGCAGTTTTTTTCCCGCTCGGACGGAGTCTAGCACAGATACGCAGTATTTT. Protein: CASSFFPARTESSTDTQYF.

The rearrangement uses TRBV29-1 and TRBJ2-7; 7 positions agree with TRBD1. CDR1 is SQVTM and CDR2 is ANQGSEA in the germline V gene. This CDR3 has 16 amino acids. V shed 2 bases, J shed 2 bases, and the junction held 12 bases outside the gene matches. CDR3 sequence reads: CSVERRTSTGPYEQYF. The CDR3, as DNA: TGCAGCGTTGAACGACGGACCTCGACAGGGCCCTACGAGCAGTACTTC.

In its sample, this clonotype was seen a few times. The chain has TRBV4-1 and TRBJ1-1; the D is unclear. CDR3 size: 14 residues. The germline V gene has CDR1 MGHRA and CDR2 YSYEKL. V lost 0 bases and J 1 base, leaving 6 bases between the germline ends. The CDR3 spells CASSQEATNTEAFF. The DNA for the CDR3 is TGCGCCAGCAGCCAAGAAGCGACGAACACTGAAGCTTTCTTT.

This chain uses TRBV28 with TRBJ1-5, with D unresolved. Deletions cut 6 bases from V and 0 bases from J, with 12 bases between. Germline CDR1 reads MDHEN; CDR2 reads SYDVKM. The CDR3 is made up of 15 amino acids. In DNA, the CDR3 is TGTGCCAGCAGAGAGTTAAGAAATAGCAATCAGCCCCAGCATTTT. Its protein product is CASRELRNSNQPQHF. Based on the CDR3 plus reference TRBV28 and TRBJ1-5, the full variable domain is DVKVTQSSRYLVKRTGEKVFLECVQDMDHENMFWYRQDPGLGLRLIYFSYDVKMKEKGDIPEGYSVSREKKERFSLILESASTNQTSMYLCASRELRNSNQPQHFGDGTRLSIL.

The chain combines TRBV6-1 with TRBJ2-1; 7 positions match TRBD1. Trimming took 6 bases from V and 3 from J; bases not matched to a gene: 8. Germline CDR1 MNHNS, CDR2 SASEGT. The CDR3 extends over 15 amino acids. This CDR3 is CASRTTGPIYNEQFF. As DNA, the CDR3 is TGTGCCAGCAGAACGACAGGGCCCATCTACAATGAGCAGTTCTTC.